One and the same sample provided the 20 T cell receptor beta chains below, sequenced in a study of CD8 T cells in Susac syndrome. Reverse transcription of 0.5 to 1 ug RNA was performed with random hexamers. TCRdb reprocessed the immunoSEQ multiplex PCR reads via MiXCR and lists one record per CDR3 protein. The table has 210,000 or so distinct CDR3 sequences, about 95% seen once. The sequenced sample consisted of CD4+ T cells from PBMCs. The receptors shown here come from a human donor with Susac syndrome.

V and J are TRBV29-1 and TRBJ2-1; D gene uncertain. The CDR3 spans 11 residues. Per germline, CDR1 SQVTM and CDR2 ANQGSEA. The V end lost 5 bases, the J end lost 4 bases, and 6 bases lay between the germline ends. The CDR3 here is CSVLYYNEQFF. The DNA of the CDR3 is TGCAGCGTTTTGTATTACAATGAGCAGTTCTTC.

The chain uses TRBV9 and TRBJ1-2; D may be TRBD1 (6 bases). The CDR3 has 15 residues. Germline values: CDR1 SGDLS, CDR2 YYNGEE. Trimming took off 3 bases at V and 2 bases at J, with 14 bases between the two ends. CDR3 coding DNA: TGTGCCAGCAGCGAAGGACAGCTAAACAACTATGGCTACACCTTC. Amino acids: CASSEGQLNNYGYTF. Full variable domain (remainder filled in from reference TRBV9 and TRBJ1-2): DSGVTQTPKHLITATGQRVTLRCSPRSGDLSVYWYQQSLDQGLQFLIQYYNGEERAKGNILERFSAQQFPDLHSELNLSSLELGDSALYFCASSEGQLNNYGYTFGSGTRLTVV.

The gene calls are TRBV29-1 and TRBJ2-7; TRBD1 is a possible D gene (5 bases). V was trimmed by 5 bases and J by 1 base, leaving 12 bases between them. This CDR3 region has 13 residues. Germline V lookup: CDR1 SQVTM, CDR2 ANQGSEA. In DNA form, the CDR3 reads TGCAGCGTTTCAAAAGGGGAATCCTACGAGCAGTACTTC. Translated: CSVSKGESYEQYF.

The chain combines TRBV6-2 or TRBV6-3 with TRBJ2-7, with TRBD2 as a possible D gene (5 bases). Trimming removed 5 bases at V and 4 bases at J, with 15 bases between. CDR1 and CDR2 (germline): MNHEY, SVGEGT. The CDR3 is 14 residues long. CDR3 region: CASSQRWELYEQYF. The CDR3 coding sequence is TGTGCCAGCAGTCAGCGGTGGGAACTTTACGAGCAGTACTTC.

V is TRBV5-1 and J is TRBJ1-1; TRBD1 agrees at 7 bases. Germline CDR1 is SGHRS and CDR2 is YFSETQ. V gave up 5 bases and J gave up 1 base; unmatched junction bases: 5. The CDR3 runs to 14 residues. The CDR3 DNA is TGCGCCAGCAGGGCCGGGACAGAGAACACTGAAGCTTTCTTT. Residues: CASRAGTENTEAFF.

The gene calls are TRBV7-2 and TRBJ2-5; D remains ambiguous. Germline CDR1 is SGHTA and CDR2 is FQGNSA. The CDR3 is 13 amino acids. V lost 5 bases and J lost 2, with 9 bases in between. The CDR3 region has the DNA TGTGCCAGCAGCCGGTCGTCGCAAGAGACCCAGTACTTC. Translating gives CASSRSSQETQYF.

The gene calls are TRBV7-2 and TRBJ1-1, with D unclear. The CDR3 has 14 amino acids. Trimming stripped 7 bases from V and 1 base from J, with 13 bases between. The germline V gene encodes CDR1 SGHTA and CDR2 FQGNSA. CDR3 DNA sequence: TGTGCCAGCAACCTCGGAACGGCGAACACTGAAGCTTTCTTT. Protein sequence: CASNLGTANTEAFF. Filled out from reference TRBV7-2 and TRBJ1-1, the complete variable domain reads GAGVSQSPSNKVTEKGKDVELRCDPISGHTALYWYRQSLGQGLEFLIYFQGNSAPDKSGLPSDRFSAERTGGSVSTLTIQRTQQEDSAVYLCASNLGTANTEAFFGQGTRLTVV.

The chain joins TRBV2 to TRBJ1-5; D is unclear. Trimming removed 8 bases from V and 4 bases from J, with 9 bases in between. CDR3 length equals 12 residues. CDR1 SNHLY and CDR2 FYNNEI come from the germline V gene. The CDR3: CASGKGNQPQHF. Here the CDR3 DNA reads TGTGCCAGCGGAAAGGGTAATCAGCCCCAGCATTTT. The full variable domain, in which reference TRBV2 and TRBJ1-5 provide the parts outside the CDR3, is EPEVTQTPSHQVTQMGQEVILRCVPISNHLYFYWYRQILGQKVEFLVSFYNNEISEKSEIFDDQFSVERPDGSNFTLKIRSTKLEDSAMYFCASGKGNQPQHFGDGTRLSIL.

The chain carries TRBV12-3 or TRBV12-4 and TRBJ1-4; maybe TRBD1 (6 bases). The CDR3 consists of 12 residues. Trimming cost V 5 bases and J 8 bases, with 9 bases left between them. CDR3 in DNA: TGTGCCAGCAGTAAACAGGGAGAAAAACTGTTTTTT. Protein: CASSKQGEKLFF.

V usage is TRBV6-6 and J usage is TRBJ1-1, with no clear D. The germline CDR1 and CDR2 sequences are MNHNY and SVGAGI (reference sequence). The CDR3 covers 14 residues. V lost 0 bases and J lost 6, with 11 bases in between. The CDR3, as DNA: TGTGCCAGCAGTTACTCAGGAGGTAATCCTGAAGCTTTCTTT. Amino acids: CASSYSGGNPEAFF.

The CDR3 is CASSMGGLQLRSPLHF. DNA for the CDR3: TGTGCCAGTAGTATGGGGGGACTTCAGTTACGGTCACCCCTCCACTTT. This chain joins TRBV19 and TRBJ1-6, with D maybe TRBD1 (5 bases). The CDR3 totals 16 residues. CDR1 LNHDA and CDR2 SQIVND come from the germline V gene (reference sequence). The germline V and J ends were trimmed by 3 bases and 10 bases, with 19 bases remaining between them. Full variable domain (remainder filled in from reference TRBV19 and TRBJ1-6): DGGITQSPKYLFRKEGQNVTLSCEQNLNHDAMYWYRQDPGQGLRLIYYSQIVNDFQKGDIAEGYSVSREKKESFPLTVTSAQKNPTAFYLCASSMGGLQLRSPLHFGNGTRLTVT.

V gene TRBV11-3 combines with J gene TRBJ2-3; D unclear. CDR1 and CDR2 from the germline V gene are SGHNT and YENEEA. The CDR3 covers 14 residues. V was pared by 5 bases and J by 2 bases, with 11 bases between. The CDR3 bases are TGTGCCAGCAGCCCTAGACTGATCACAGATACGCAGTATTTT. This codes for CASSPRLITDTQYF.

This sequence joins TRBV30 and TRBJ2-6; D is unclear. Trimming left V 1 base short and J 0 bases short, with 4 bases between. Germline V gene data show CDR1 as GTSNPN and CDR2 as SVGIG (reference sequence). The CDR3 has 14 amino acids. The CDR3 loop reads CAWSALSGANVLTF. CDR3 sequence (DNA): TGTGCCTGGAGTGCCCTCTCTGGGGCCAACGTCCTGACTTTC. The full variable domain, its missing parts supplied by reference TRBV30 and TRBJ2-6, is SQTIHQWPATLVQPVGSPLSLECTVEGTSNPNLYWYRQAAGRGLQLLFYSVGIGQISSEVPQNLSASRPQDRQFILSSKKLLLSDSGFYLCAWSALSGANVLTFGAGSRLTVL.

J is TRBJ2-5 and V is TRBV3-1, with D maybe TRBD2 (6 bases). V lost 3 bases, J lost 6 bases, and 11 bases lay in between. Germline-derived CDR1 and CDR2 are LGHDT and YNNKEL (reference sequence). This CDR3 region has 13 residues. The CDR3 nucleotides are TGTGCCAGCAGCCAGACTAGTCAACAGACCCAGTACTTC. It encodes CASSQTSQQTQYF.

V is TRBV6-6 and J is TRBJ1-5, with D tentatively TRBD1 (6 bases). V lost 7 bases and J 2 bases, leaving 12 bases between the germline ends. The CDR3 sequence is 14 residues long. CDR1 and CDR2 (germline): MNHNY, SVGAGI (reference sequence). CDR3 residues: CASTTGLGNQPQHF. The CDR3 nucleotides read TGTGCCAGCACCACAGGGTTGGGCAATCAGCCCCAGCATTTT.

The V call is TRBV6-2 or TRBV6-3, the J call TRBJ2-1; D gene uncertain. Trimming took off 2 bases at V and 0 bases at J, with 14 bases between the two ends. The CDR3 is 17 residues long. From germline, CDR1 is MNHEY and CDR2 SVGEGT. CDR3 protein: CASSYIRHPSSYNEQFF. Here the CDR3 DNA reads TGTGCCAGCAGTTACATTCGCCACCCGAGCTCCTACAATGAGCAGTTCTTC.

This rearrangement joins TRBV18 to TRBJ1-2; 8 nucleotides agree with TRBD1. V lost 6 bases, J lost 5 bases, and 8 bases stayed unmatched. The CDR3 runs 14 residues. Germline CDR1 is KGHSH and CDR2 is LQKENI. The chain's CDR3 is CASSPTGDKYGYTF. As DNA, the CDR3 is TGTGCCAGCTCCCCGACAGGGGATAAATATGGCTACACCTTC.

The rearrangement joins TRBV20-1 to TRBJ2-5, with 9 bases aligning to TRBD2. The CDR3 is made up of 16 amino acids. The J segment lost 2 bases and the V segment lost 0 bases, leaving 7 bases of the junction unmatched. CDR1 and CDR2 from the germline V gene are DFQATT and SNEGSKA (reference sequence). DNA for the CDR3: TGCAGTGCTAGAGATCTTTCGACTAGCGGACAAGAGACCCAGTACTTC. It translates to CSARDLSTSGQETQYF.

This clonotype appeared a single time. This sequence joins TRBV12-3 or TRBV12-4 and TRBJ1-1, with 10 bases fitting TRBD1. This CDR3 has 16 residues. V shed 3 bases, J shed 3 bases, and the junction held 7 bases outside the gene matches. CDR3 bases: TGTGCCAGCAGTTTCTCGACAGGGGGCATGGACACTGAAGCTTTCTTT. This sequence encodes CASSFSTGGMDTEAFF.

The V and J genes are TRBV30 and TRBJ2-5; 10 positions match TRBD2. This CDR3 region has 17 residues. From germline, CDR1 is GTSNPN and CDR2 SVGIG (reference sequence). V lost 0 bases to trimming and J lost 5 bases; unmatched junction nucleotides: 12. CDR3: CAWSVHSGGALRETQYF. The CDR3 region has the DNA TGTGCCTGGAGTGTACACAGCGGGGGGGCCTTGAGGGAGACCCAGTACTTC. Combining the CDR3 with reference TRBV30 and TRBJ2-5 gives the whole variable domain SQTIHQWPATLVQPVGSPLSLECTVEGTSNPNLYWYRQAAGRGLQLLFYSVGIGQISSEVPQNLSASRPQDRQFILSSKKLLLSDSGFYLCAWSVHSGGALRETQYFGPGTRLLVL.